This T cell receptor (beta chain) was documented in a study of blood T cell repertoires in COVID-19. Study at large: COVID-19 samples collected from the United States, Italy and Spain covered acute and convalescent phases. The cDNA or gDNA used as material had been derived from T cells, B-cell-depleted T cells, or PBMCs.

In the original processing: Nucleated cell counts were estimated from reference gene primer amplification. Measured with immunoSEQ multiplex PCR; TCRdb has only the in-frame clones, and not every one. That table furnishes V, J and clone size, whereas the DNA furnished D and trimming. Altogether around 170,000 clones are present, over 75% being singletons, with the ten largest covering about 6.5%. Per the germline V gene, CDR1 is MNHEY and CDR2 is SVGAGI. Trimming cost V 5 bases and J 6 bases; bases outside gene matches: 8. The CDR3 runs to 14 residues. The sequence was collected from a man aged 70-80 years with active or convalescent COVID-19. Sequences were obtained from peripheral blood. The J gene is TRBJ2-5, the V gene TRBV6-5; 8 bases fit TRBD1. The CDR3 DNA follows: TGTGCCAGCAGTCCCTCCGACAGGGGAAAGACCCAGTACTTC. Amino acid sequence: CASSPSDRGKTQYF.